This T cell receptor (beta chain) was sequenced in a study of blood T cell repertoires in COVID-19. Study as a whole: PBMCs, B-cell-depleted T cells, or T cells provided the cDNA or gDNA that made up the material.

Libraries were prepared by immunoSEQ multiplex PCR; TCRdb keeps only in-frame clonotypes and omits some of them. The table lists around 160,000 clones, roughly nine tenths of them singletons. Germline V gene sequence: CDR1 SGHVS, CDR2 FQNEAQ. V lost 5 bases to trimming and J lost 7 bases, with 15 bases between them. This CDR3 has 13 residues. This rearrangement joins TRBV7-8 to TRBJ2-7, with a possible D match to TRBD1 (5 bases). The sample was peripheral blood. The sequence came from a man between 18 and 35 years old with COVID-19, enrolled during active disease. The CDR3: CASSPGPPGEQYF. CDR3 in DNA: TGTGCCAGCAGCCCAGGGCCCCCAGGAGAGCAGTACTTC.